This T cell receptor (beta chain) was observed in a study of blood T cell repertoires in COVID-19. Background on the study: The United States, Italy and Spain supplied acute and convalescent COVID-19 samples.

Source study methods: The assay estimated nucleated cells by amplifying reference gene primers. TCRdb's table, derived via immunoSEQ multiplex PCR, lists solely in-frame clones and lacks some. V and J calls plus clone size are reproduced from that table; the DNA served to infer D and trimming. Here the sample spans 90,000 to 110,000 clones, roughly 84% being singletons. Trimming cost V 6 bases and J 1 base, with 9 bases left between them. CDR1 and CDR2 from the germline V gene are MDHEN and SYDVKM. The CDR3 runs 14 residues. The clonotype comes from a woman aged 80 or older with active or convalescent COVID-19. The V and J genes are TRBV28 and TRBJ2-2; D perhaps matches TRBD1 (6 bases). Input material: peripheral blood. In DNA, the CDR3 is TGTGCCAGCAGCCCGGGACAGAACACCGGGGAGCTGTTTTTT. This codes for CASSPGQNTGELFF.